The 13 T cell receptor beta chains listed next were all sequenced from one sample in a study of blood T cell repertoires in COVID-19. Profiling relied on immunoSEQ multiplex PCR, and the TCRdb table lists in-frame clones only, not all of them. The table records about 98,000 clones, roughly 82% of them present only once. Sequencing used peripheral blood. All receptors come from a man aged 70-80 years with active or convalescent COVID-19.

This clone has just a few counts. This rearrangement joins TRBV6-6 to TRBJ2-1; 12 bases agree with TRBD2. J gave up 5 bases and V 5 bases, and 13 bases lay outside the gene matches. The CDR3 runs 18 residues. Germline assignment: CDR1 MNHNY and CDR2 SVGAGI (reference sequence). The chain's CDR3 is CASSPPTGLAGPHNEQFF. The CDR3, as DNA: TGTGCCAGCAGTCCGCCTACCGGACTAGCGGGGCCCCACAATGAGCAGTTCTTC.

This clone was counted between two and nine times. V is TRBV27 and J is TRBJ2-3; perhaps TRBD2 as D (7 bases). Germline assignment: CDR1 MNHEY and CDR2 SMNVEV (reference sequence). V lost 8 bases and J lost 6, with 15 bases in between. CDR3 size: 13 residues. CDR3 nucleotides: TGTGCCAGCGGGGGGGCCGCAGGGGATACGCAGTATTTT. It specifies CASGGAAGDTQYF.

The chain recombines TRBV6-1 with TRBJ1-5, with 11 nucleotides matching TRBD1. This CDR3 comprises 14 residues. CDR1 MNHNS and CDR2 SASEGT come from the germline V gene. V lost 5 bases and J lost 7; bases outside the gene matches: 4. The DNA of the CDR3 is TGTGCCAGCAGTTGGGGACAGGGGGACCAGCCCCAGCATTTT. The encoded protein is CASSWGQGDQPQHF.

This clone was counted once. The chain has TRBV7-9 and TRBJ1-1, with D perhaps TRBD1 (6 bases). Looked up from germline, CDR1 is SEHNR and CDR2 is FQNEAQ (reference sequence). V lost 4 bases, J lost 5 bases, and 14 bases lay in between. The CDR3 length is 14 residues. The chain's CDR3 is CASSSRGLGTEAFF. The CDR3 DNA reads TGTGCCAGCAGCTCCAGGGGCCTGGGGACTGAAGCTTTCTTT.

The chain recombines TRBV13 with TRBJ2-2, with a tentative D call TRBD1 (6 bases). The V end was cut by 6 bases, the J end by 7 bases, with 12 bases between. The germline V gene encodes CDR1 PRHDT and CDR2 FYEKMQ (reference sequence). The CDR3 has 13 amino acids. The CDR3 protein is CASRNRDGGELFF. The CDR3 bases are TGTGCCAGCAGAAACAGGGACGGCGGGGAGCTGTTTTTT.

The chain combines TRBV3-1 (or the pseudogene TRBV3-2) with TRBJ2-5, with D maybe TRBD1 (6 bases). The length of the CDR3 is 14 residues. The V gene's germline CDR1 is LGHDT and CDR2 YNNKEL (reference sequence). Trimming cost V 5 bases and J 1 base, with 11 bases left between them. The CDR3 is CASSVRTAQETQYF. The CDR3 bases are TGTGCCAGCAGCGTCCGGACAGCCCAAGAGACCCAGTACTTC.

Remarks on this clone: Other DNA variants within this sample encode the same CDR3. The chain recombines TRBV5-1 with TRBJ2-5; the D gene is possibly TRBD1 (6 bases). The CDR3 runs to 14 residues. V was trimmed by 4 bases and J by 1 base, leaving 11 bases between them. The germline V gene encodes CDR1 SGHRS and CDR2 YFSETQ. CDR3 sequence: CASSPGQSQETQYF. CDR3 DNA sequence: TGCGCCAGCAGCCCAGGACAGAGCCAAGAGACCCAGTACTTC.

This clone was seen just once. The chain carries TRBV28 and TRBJ1-4; TRBD1 matches 7 bases. With V trimmed by 7 bases and J by 1 base, 6 bases remained unmatched. Germline loops: CDR1 MDHEN, CDR2 SYDVKM. This CDR3 region has 15 residues. DNA for the CDR3: TGTGCCAGCAAACCAGGGGGTTTAACTAATGAAAAACTGTTTTTT. This encodes CASKPGGLTNEKLFF.

This clone was detected only once. This chain connects TRBV19 to TRBJ1-6, with 8 bases fitting TRBD1. The CDR3 consists of 15 residues. Germline CDR1 is LNHDA and CDR2 is SQIVND (reference sequence). J was trimmed by 10 bases and V by 3 bases; bases with no gene match: 8. The chain's CDR3 is CASSMGRGQVSPLHF. The CDR3 nucleotides read TGTGCCAGTAGTATGGGCAGGGGGCAAGTCTCACCCCTCCACTTT.

The chain employs TRBV5-6 and TRBJ1-1; D remains ambiguous. With 4 bases removed from V and 7 bases from J, the gap between germline ends came to 17 bases. CDR1 and CDR2 from the germline V gene are SGHDT and YYEEEE. The CDR3 sequence is 14 residues long. CDR3 protein: CASSRPGSQVEAFF. The CDR3 nucleotides read TGTGCCAGCAGCCGTCCGGGGTCCCAGGTTGAAGCTTTCTTT.

As DNA, the CDR3 is TGCGCCAGCAGCTTTAGACAGGGCAACACTGAAGCTTTCTTT. This sequence encodes CASSFRQGNTEAFF. The chain is built from TRBV5-1 and TRBJ1-1; 7 bases agree with TRBD1. Germline CDR1 is SGHRS and CDR2 is YFSETQ. The CDR3 runs to 14 residues. Trimming removed 2 bases from V and 2 bases from J; junction bases left unmatched: 3.

As concerns this clone: The same CDR3 can be traced to other DNA sequences in this sample. In DNA, the CDR3 is TGTGCCAGCAGCGTAGAGGGCAGGGGCTATGGCTACACCTTC. This codes for CASSVEGRGYGYTF. V usage is TRBV9 and J usage is TRBJ1-2; TRBD1 is a possible D gene (6 bases). Trimming took off 0 bases at V and 4 bases at J, with 10 bases between the two ends. This CDR3 has 14 amino acids. CDR1 and CDR2 (germline): SGDLS, YYNGEE.

The chain uses TRBV5-1 and TRBJ2-2, with 9 bases aligning to TRBD2. The germline V gene encodes CDR1 SGHRS and CDR2 YFSETQ. The CDR3 runs to 16 residues. The V segment lost 4 bases and the J segment 3 bases; nucleotides outside the gene matches: 7. CDR3 in amino acids: CASSILAGADTGELFF. CDR3 sequence (DNA): TGCGCCAGCAGCATTTTAGCGGGGGCCGACACCGGGGAGCTGTTTTTT. Full variable domain (outside the CDR3, taken from reference TRBV5-1 and TRBJ2-2): KAGVTQTPRYLIKTRGQQVTLSCSPISGHRSVSWYQQTPGQGLQFLFEYFSETQRNKGNFPGRFSGRQFSNSRSEMNVSTLELGDSALYLCASSILAGADTGELFFGEGSRLTVL.